These 25 T cell receptor beta chains came from one sample sequenced in a study of regulatory T cells in long-lasting Graves disease. CDR3-region Arm-PCR and iRepertoire HTBI primers produced the TCR beta libraries. One entry per CDR3 protein results from TCRdb running MiXCR on the multiplex PCR reads. The data show 650,000 to 850,000 distinct CDR3 sequences, about 32% seen once. Time point given: persistent/refractory GD, antithyroid drugs over 5 years with positive TRAb. Making the TCR library involved RNA that had been extracted from PBMCs. The sample was peripheral blood mononuclear cells (PBMCs), taken when the disease was refractory, from a patient treated with antithyroid drugs. All receptors derive from a female donor with Graves disease.

The rearrangement uses TRBV3-1 and TRBJ1-1, with no clear D. Between the trimmed V and J ends, which lost 5 bases and 0 bases, there was a span of 13 bases. CDR3 length equals 15 residues. The germline CDR1 and CDR2 sequences are LGHDT and YNNKEL (reference sequence). The CDR3: CASSERPLMNTEAFF. The CDR3 region has the DNA TGTGCCAGCAGCGAACGACCGTTGATGAACACTGAAGCTTTCTTT.

The table lists this clonotype with a count of one. This sequence joins TRBV20-1 and TRBJ2-7; D might be TRBD2 (5 bases). V lost 6 bases, J lost 3 bases, and 9 bases lay in between. CDR3 size: 11 residues. Per germline, CDR1 DFQATT and CDR2 SNEGSKA (reference sequence). In nucleotides, the CDR3 is TGCAGTGCGATCCGGGGCTACGAGCAGTACTTC. Its translation is CSAIRGYEQYF.

The rearrangement links TRBV12-3 or TRBV12-4 to TRBJ1-2; tentatively, D is TRBD1 (6 bases). The V and J ends lost 6 bases and 4 bases respectively, with 15 bases between them. The CDR3 consists of 14 residues. The CDR3 reads CASSPGGPGYGYTF. The DNA for the CDR3 is TGTGCCAGCAGCCCCGGGGGGCCGGGCTATGGCTACACCTTC.

This clonotype was seen repeatedly, ten times or more. A much larger clone differs by one base, so this may be a read error. This chain connects TRBV18 to TRBJ1-1; no clear D gene. The CDR3 runs to 13 residues. The germline V gene encodes CDR1 KGHSH and CDR2 LQKENI. The V gene lost 8 bases and the J gene lost 1 base, with 11 bases spanning the gap. CDR3 protein: CASSPAGNTEAFF. The CDR3 bases are TGTGCCAGCAGCCCCGCGGGGAACACTGAAGCTTTCTTT.

This chain uses TRBV19 with TRBJ1-1; unclear D gene. Trimming removed 5 bases from V and 0 bases from J, with 10 bases in between. Germline V CDR1 and CDR2: LNHDA, SQIVND (reference sequence). This CDR3 is built from 14 residues. CDR3 bases: TGTGCCAGTAGTCCCCGCAGCATGAACACTGAAGCTTTCTTT. It translates to CASSPRSMNTEAFF.

This clonotype has only a few counts. The genes are TRBV7-9 and TRBJ2-7; 14 bases map to TRBD2. The CDR3 runs to 14 residues. Germline V gene lookup returns CDR1 SEHNR and CDR2 FQNEAQ (reference sequence). The J segment lost 4 bases and the V segment lost 7 bases, leaving 3 bases of the junction unmatched. CDR3 amino acids: CASTGLAGVYEQYF. CDR3 coding DNA: TGTGCCAGCACGGGACTAGCGGGAGTTTACGAGCAGTACTTC. Together with reference TRBV7-9 and TRBJ2-7, the CDR3 gives the full variable domain: DTGVSQNPRHKITKRGQNVTFRCDPISEHNRLYWYRQTLGQGPEFLTYFQNEAQLEKSRLLSDRFSAERPKGSFSTLEIQRTEQGDSAMYLCASTGLAGVYEQYFGPGTRLTVT.

The V call is TRBV10-3, the J call TRBJ1-1, with a weak D call TRBD1 (5 bases). V dropped 5 bases and J dropped 5 bases, with 18 bases sitting between them. The germline gives CDR1 ENHRY, CDR2 SYGVKD. This CDR3 is built from 15 residues. The CDR3 reads CAISREGQGGTEAFF. In nucleotides, the CDR3 is TGTGCCATCAGTCGAGAAGGGCAGGGCGGGACTGAAGCTTTCTTT.

This clonotype was seen at least ten times. The chain employs TRBV12-3 or TRBV12-4 and TRBJ2-7, with D tentatively TRBD2 (5 bases). The CDR3 is made up of 14 amino acids. The V and J ends lost 3 bases and 2 bases respectively, with 11 bases between them. CDR3 coding DNA: TGTGCCAGCAGTTTCCCTAGCCGCACCTACGAGCAGTACTTC. Its protein product is CASSFPSRTYEQYF.

The chain carries TRBV7-9 and TRBJ2-5; 9 bases align to TRBD1. After removal of 5 bases from V and 5 bases from J, the junction contained 6 bases not matched to a gene. CDR3 length equals 14 residues. Germline lookup yields CDR1 SEHNR and CDR2 FQNEAQ (reference sequence). This chain's CDR3 is CASSTRTGVETQYF. In DNA form, the CDR3 reads TGTGCCAGCAGCACCCGGACAGGGGTGGAGACCCAGTACTTC.

This clonotype was recorded once. The chain has TRBV25-1 and TRBJ1-1; TRBD1 is a possible D gene (5 bases). V lost 3 bases, J lost 0 bases, and 11 bases lay in between. CDR1 is MGHDK and CDR2 is SYGVNS in the germline V gene. There are 15 residues in the CDR3. The DNA of the CDR3 is TGTGCCAGCAGTGACGCCCGACAGATGAACACTGAAGCTTTCTTT. Its protein product is CASSDARQMNTEAFF.

The chain recombines TRBV2 with TRBJ2-1, with TRBD2 as a possible D gene (6 bases). Germline V lookup: CDR1 SNHLY, CDR2 FYNNEI. Trimming took 8 bases from V and 3 from J, leaving 20 bases between them. The CDR3 spans 16 residues. This CDR3 reads CASQAGGLIIYNEQFF. CDR3 bases: TGTGCCAGCCAGGCGGGTGGACTAATCATCTACAATGAGCAGTTCTTC. The full variable domain, in which reference TRBV2 and TRBJ2-1 provide the parts outside the CDR3, is EPEVTQTPSHQVTQMGQEVILRCVPISNHLYFYWYRQILGQKVEFLVSFYNNEISEKSEIFDDQFSVERPDGSNFTLKIRSTKLEDSAMYFCASQAGGLIIYNEQFFGPGTRLTVL.

This clonotype was recorded a few times. V usage is TRBV12-3 or TRBV12-4 and J usage is TRBJ2-7; D remains unclear. Trimming took off 2 bases at V and 3 bases at J, with 8 bases between the two ends. CDR3 size: 13 residues. The CDR3 DNA sequence: TGTGCCAGCAGTTTACGCGTTTTCTACGAGCAGTACTTC. Its translation: CASSLRVFYEQYF.

There are a few counts of this clonotype. The chain recombines TRBV19 with TRBJ1-1; maybe TRBD1 (6 bases). Germline V gene lookup returns CDR1 LNHDA and CDR2 SQIVND (reference sequence). V lost 7 bases and J 2 bases, leaving 11 bases between the germline ends. The length of the CDR3 is 13 residues. Here the CDR3 DNA reads TGTGCCAGTAACCAGGACAGAAACACTGAAGCTTTCTTT. Residues: CASNQDRNTEAFF.

The rearrangement links TRBV5-1 to TRBJ2-3, with D tentatively TRBD2 (5 bases). Per germline, CDR1 SGHRS and CDR2 YFSETQ. This CDR3 region has 13 residues. Trimming took off 4 bases at V and 4 bases at J, with 10 bases between the two ends. The CDR3 DNA follows: TGCGCCAGCAGCGTGGGAGCGCCAGATACGCAGTATTTT. It yields the protein CASSVGAPDTQYF.

In its sample, this clonotype was seen a few times. This chain joins TRBV2 and TRBJ1-5, with a possible D match to TRBD1 (5 bases). The CDR3 consists of 16 residues. The V end was cut by 7 bases, the J end by 6 bases, with 22 bases between. Germline-derived CDR1 and CDR2 are SNHLY and FYNNEI. CDR3 region: CASKKGGQGLGQPQHF. CDR3 bases: TGTGCCAGCAAGAAGGGAGGTCAGGGACTCGGTCAGCCCCAGCATTTT.

The chain links TRBV11-2 to TRBJ2-3, with D perhaps matching TRBD1 (6 bases). The V end was cut by 7 bases, the J end by 2 bases, with 13 bases between. Germline V gene lookup returns CDR1 SGHAT and CDR2 FQNNGV. The CDR3 is made up of 14 amino acids. The chain's CDR3 is CASTRMGATDTQYF. CDR3 nucleotides: TGTGCCAGCACCAGAATGGGGGCCACAGATACGCAGTATTTT. The complete variable domain, with remaining parts taken from reference TRBV11-2 and TRBJ2-3, reads EAGVAQSPRYKIIEKRQSVAFWCNPISGHATLYWYQQILGQGPKLLIQFQNNGVVDDSQLPKDRFSAERLKGVDSTLKIQPAKLEDSAVYLCASTRMGATDTQYFGPGTRLTVL.

There are a few counts of this clonotype. The chain carries TRBV7-2 and TRBJ1-2, with 8 positions matching TRBD1. The CDR3 length is 14 residues. The V gene's germline CDR1 is SGHTA and CDR2 FQGNSA. The V gene end was trimmed by 6 bases and the J gene end by 7 bases; junction bases not matched to a gene: 10. Here the CDR3 DNA reads TGTGCCAGCAGTTTTGGACAGGGTGTCAGTGGCTACACCTTC. It is translated as CASSFGQGVSGYTF.

The J gene is TRBJ1-5, the V gene TRBV19, with 7 bases matching TRBD1. The CDR3 is 13 residues long. The V segment lost 5 bases and the J segment 9 bases; nucleotides outside the gene matches: 7. Looked up from germline, CDR1 is LNHDA and CDR2 is SQIVND (reference sequence). CDR3 protein: CASSVQGSRPQHF. DNA for the CDR3: TGTGCCAGTAGTGTACAGGGGAGTCGGCCCCAGCATTTT.

This sequence joins TRBV18 and TRBJ1-2; D is uncertain. This CDR3 spans 16 amino acids. Per germline, CDR1 KGHSH and CDR2 LQKENI. The germline V and J ends were trimmed by 2 bases and 4 bases, with 17 bases remaining between them. The CDR3 nucleotides read TGTGCCAGCTCACCAGAGGGATCAGGTCGTGCCTATGGCTACACCTTC. It encodes CASSPEGSGRAYGYTF.

The chain carries TRBV6-1 and TRBJ2-7; TRBD1 aligns across 12 bases. The CDR3 consists of 15 residues. V lost 6 bases, J lost 5 bases, and 8 bases stayed unmatched. CDR1 is MNHNS, CDR2 SASEGT, per germline. CDR3 coding DNA: TGTGCCAGCAGGGAATCCGGGACAGGGGGCCACGAGCAGTACTTC. Its protein product is CASRESGTGGHEQYF.

The chain employs TRBV28 and TRBJ2-1; D may correspond to TRBD1 or TRBD2 (7 bases each). Germline CDR1 reads MDHEN; CDR2 reads SYDVKM. There are 14 residues in the CDR3. V shed 11 bases and J shed 4 bases, with 18 bases lying between them. CDR3 sequence: CALQGGGTYNEQFF. The CDR3 DNA reads as TGTGCCCTCCAGGGGGGGGGAACTTACAATGAGCAGTTCTTC.

This clonotype was counted ten times or more. This sequence joins TRBV12-3 or TRBV12-4 and TRBJ1-1; 7 bases line up with TRBD1. J was trimmed by 6 bases and V by 6 bases; bases with no gene match: 10. The CDR3 consists of 14 residues. The CDR3 DNA follows: TGTGCCAGCAGCCCCCGACAGGGTGTCGCTGAAGCTTTCTTT. This encodes CASSPRQGVAEAFF.

This rearrangement joins TRBV20-1 to TRBJ1-5; perhaps TRBD1 as D (6 bases). Germline lookup yields CDR1 DFQATT and CDR2 SNEGSKA (reference sequence). V lost 6 bases to trimming and J lost 2 bases, with 17 bases between them. This CDR3 contains 15 residues. CDR3 in amino acids: CSAYDRTRGNQPQHF. DNA for the CDR3: TGCAGTGCGTACGACAGGACGAGGGGCAATCAGCCCCAGCATTTT.

The chain employs TRBV12-3 or TRBV12-4 and TRBJ2-7; D might be TRBD1 or TRBD2, each matching 5 bases. V lost 2 bases and J 12 bases, leaving 11 bases between the germline ends. The CDR3 runs to 11 residues. This CDR3 is CASSLLGVRYF. The CDR3, as DNA: TGTGCCAGCAGTTTATTGGGGGTACGGTACTTC.

This clonotype was picked up many times. The rearrangement uses TRBV12-5 and TRBJ1-2; 7 bases line up with TRBD1. CDR3 length: 15 amino acids. The J segment lost 8 bases and the V segment lost 0 bases, leaving 9 bases of the junction unmatched. Germline CDR1 is LGHNT and CDR2 is FRNRAP. For the CDR3, the DNA is TGTGCTAGTGGTTTGGTAGGGACAGCACCCTTCGGCTACACCTTC. It yields the protein CASGLVGTAPFGYTF.